This is a list of T cell receptor beta chains from one sample in a study of CD8 T cells in Susac syndrome. TCRdb recomputed calls from the immunoSEQ multiplex PCR reads with MiXCR, one row per CDR3 protein. The repertoire has some 200,000 distinct CDR3 sequences, 90% to 95% of them found once; the top ten carry roughly 0.088%. The sample was CD4+ T cells from PBMCs. Receptor source: a human donor with multiple sclerosis. Each CDR3 is given with its conserved first and last residue. The D gene is left open where the match is weak. Some rows mark clone size as missing; the rest say once, few, many or name a class of expanded clone.

CDR3 protein: CASSEMGGEQYF; CDR3 DNA: TGTGCCAGCAGTGAAATGGGGGGGGAGCAGTACTTC; J gene: TRBJ2-7; D gene: TRBD2; V gene: TRBV2; clone size: -
CDR3 protein: CASSQEGAAGGYTF; CDR3 DNA: TGTGCCAGCAGCCAAGAAGGGGCCGCGGGTGGCTACACCTTC; J gene: TRBJ1-2; D gene: -; V gene: TRBV3-1; clone size: -
CDR3 protein: CASRTFVDRVYEQYF; CDR3 DNA: TGTGCCAGTCGAACCTTCGTGGACAGGGTATACGAGCAGTACTTC; J gene: TRBJ2-7; D gene: TRBD1; V gene: TRBV5-5; clone size: -
CDR3 protein: CASSPAGEPAKAYF; CDR3 DNA: TGTGCCAGCTCACCGGCGGGGGAACCCGCCAAAGCCTACTTC; J gene: TRBJ2-7; D gene: TRBD2; V gene: TRBV18; clone size: -
CDR3 protein: CASSSGRANQPQHF; CDR3 DNA: TGTGCCAGCAGTTCGGGGAGAGCAAATCAGCCCCAGCATTTT; J gene: TRBJ1-5; D gene: -; V gene: TRBV27; clone size: -
CDR3 protein: CSVAGQAYSYEQYF; CDR3 DNA: TGCAGCGTCGCGGGACAGGCCTACTCCTACGAGCAGTACTTC; J gene: TRBJ2-7; D gene: TRBD1; V gene: TRBV29-1; clone size: -
CDR3 protein: CASSEFTSGSVSDTQYF; CDR3 DNA: TGTGCCAGCAGTGAGTTCACTAGCGGGAGTGTTTCGGATACGCAGTATTTT; J gene: TRBJ2-3; D gene: TRBD2; V gene: TRBV6-1; clone size: -
CDR3 protein: CATSDFQARGENTQYF; CDR3 DNA: TGTGCCACCAGTGATTTCCAGGCTCGCGGCGAGAACACGCAGTATTTT; J gene: TRBJ2-3; D gene: -; V gene: TRBV24-1; clone size: -
CDR3 protein: CASSSQGGAYNEQFF; CDR3 DNA: TGTGCCAGCAGCTCTCAGGGCGGGGCCTACAATGAGCAGTTCTTC; J gene: TRBJ2-1; D gene: -; V gene: TRBV7-3; clone size: -
CDR3 protein: CASSQENYSYGYTF; CDR3 DNA: TGTGCCAGCAGCCAAGAGAACTACAGCTATGGCTACACCTTC; J gene: TRBJ1-2; D gene: -; V gene: TRBV14; clone size: -
CDR3 protein: CASSLESLNTGELFF; CDR3 DNA: TGTGCCAGCAGCTTAGAGAGCCTCAACACCGGGGAGCTGTTTTTT; J gene: TRBJ2-2; D gene: -; V gene: TRBV11-3; clone size: -
CDR3 protein: CASSYSTGSNGYTF; CDR3 DNA: TGTGCCAGCAGTTACTCTACAGGGTCGAACGGCTACACCTTC; J gene: TRBJ1-2; D gene: -; V gene: TRBV6-6; clone size: once
CDR3 protein: CSVEERAGQPQHF; CDR3 DNA: TGCAGCGTTGAAGAGAGGGCTGGCCAGCCCCAGCATTTT; J gene: TRBJ1-5; D gene: -; V gene: TRBV29-1; clone size: -
CDR3 protein: CASSEDRRTEAFF; CDR3 DNA: TGTGCCAGCAGTGAGGACCGCCGCACTGAAGCTTTCTTT; J gene: TRBJ1-1; D gene: -; V gene: TRBV2; clone size: -
CDR3 protein: CASSQDRVTGELFF; CDR3 DNA: TGTGCCAGCAGCCAAGACAGGGTAACCGGGGAGCTGTTTTTT; J gene: TRBJ2-2; D gene: -; V gene: TRBV3-1; clone size: -
CDR3 protein: CSAKPLAGQETQYF; CDR3 DNA: TGCAGTGCTAAACCACTAGCGGGCCAAGAGACCCAGTACTTC; J gene: TRBJ2-5; D gene: TRBD2; V gene: TRBV20-1; clone size: once
CDR3 protein: CASSLNGYGYTF; CDR3 DNA: TGTGCCAGCAGTTTAAACGGCTATGGCTACACCTTC; J gene: TRBJ1-2; D gene: -; V gene: TRBV27; clone size: -
CDR3 protein: CASANWDRGFYTF; CDR3 DNA: TGTGCCAGCGCGAACTGGGACAGGGGATTCTACACCTTC; J gene: TRBJ1-2; D gene: TRBD1; V gene: TRBV9; clone size: -
CDR3 protein: CSVEGRSRREAFF; CDR3 DNA: TGCAGCGTTGAAGGGCGTAGTCGGAGGGAAGCTTTCTTT; J gene: TRBJ1-1; D gene: -; V gene: TRBV29-1; clone size: -
CDR3 protein: CASSFRGFNYGYTF; CDR3 DNA: TGTGCCAGCAGTTTCAGGGGGTTTAACTATGGCTACACCTTC; J gene: TRBJ1-2; D gene: TRBD1; V gene: TRBV12-3/TRBV12-4; clone size: -
CDR3 protein: CASSQGSAETQYF; CDR3 DNA: TGTGCCAGCAGCCAAGGGTCAGCGGAGACCCAGTACTTC; J gene: TRBJ2-5; D gene: -; V gene: TRBV4-2; clone size: -
CDR3 protein: CAGAGPVSPLHF; CDR3 DNA: TGTGCCGGCGCCGGTCCTGTTTCACCCCTCCACTTT; J gene: TRBJ1-6; D gene: -; V gene: TRBV30; clone size: -
CDR3 protein: CASSLQGYGYTF; CDR3 DNA: TGTGCCAGCAGTTTACAGGGATATGGCTACACCTTC; J gene: TRBJ1-2; D gene: -; V gene: TRBV27; clone size: -
CDR3 protein: CALGGTEAFF; CDR3 DNA: TGTGCCTTGGGGGGCACTGAAGCTTTCTTT; J gene: TRBJ1-1; D gene: -; V gene: TRBV12-3/TRBV12-4; clone size: -
CDR3 protein: CASSLGGPQYF; CDR3 DNA: TGTGCCAGCAGCTTAGGGGGACCCCAGTACTTC; J gene: TRBJ2-4; D gene: -; V gene: TRBV7-2; clone size: -
CDR3 protein: CGGSGPSYEQYF; CDR3 DNA: TGCGGGGGTAGCGGACCTTCCTACGAGCAGTACTTC; J gene: TRBJ2-7; D gene: -; V gene: TRBV30; clone size: -
CDR3 protein: CSARDSSIDEQFF; CDR3 DNA: TGCAGTGCTAGAGATTCTAGCATCGATGAGCAGTTCTTC; J gene: TRBJ2-1; D gene: -; V gene: TRBV20-1; clone size: once
CDR3 protein: CASRDRASGNTIYF; CDR3 DNA: TGTGCCAGCAGGGACAGGGCGTCTGGAAACACCATATATTTT; J gene: TRBJ1-3; D gene: TRBD1; V gene: TRBV5-4; clone size: -
CDR3 protein: CSARESSRHIQYF; CDR3 DNA: TGCAGTGCCCGGGAGTCTTCTAGGCACATTCAGTACTTC; J gene: TRBJ2-4; D gene: -; V gene: TRBV20-1; clone size: -
CDR3 protein: CSVERQGRNYGYTF; CDR3 DNA: TGCAGCGTCGAGCGACAGGGAAGAAACTATGGCTACACCTTC; J gene: TRBJ1-2; D gene: TRBD1; V gene: TRBV29-1; clone size: -
CDR3 protein: CASSQGASYEQYF; CDR3 DNA: TGTGCTAGCAGTCAGGGGGCCTCCTACGAGCAGTACTTC; J gene: TRBJ2-7; D gene: TRBD1; V gene: TRBV7-7; clone size: few
CDR3 protein: CASSAGDTPQETQYF; CDR3 DNA: TGTGCCAGCAGCGCCGGGGACACACCGCAAGAGACCCAGTACTTC; J gene: TRBJ2-5; D gene: -; V gene: TRBV9; clone size: -